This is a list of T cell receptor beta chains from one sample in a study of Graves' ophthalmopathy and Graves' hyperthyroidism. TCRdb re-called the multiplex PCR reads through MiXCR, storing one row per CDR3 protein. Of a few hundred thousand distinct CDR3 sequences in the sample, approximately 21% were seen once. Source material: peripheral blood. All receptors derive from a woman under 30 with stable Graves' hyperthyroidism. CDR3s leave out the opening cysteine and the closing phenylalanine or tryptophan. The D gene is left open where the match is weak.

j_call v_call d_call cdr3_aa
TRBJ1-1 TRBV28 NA ASSLRFEAF
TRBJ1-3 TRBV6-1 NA ASRVLDSSGNTIY
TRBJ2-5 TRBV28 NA ASNFGVQETQY
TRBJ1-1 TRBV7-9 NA ASSLTRTENTEAF
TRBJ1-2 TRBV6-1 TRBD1 ARGDRGRDGYT
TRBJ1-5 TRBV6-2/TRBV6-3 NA ASGGLSNQPQH
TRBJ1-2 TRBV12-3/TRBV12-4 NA ASSFVSPGYT
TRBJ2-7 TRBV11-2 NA ASSHPGYEQY
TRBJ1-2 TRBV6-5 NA ASSYSRGEYNYGYT
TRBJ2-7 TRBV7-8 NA ASRTGADEQY
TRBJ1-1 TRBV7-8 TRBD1 ASSLGPGGRDEAF
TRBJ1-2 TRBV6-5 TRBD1 ASSYEDRGGYT
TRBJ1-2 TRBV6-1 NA ASSEVTSGYGYT
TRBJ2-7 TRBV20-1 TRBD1 SARDEGWGRTGYEQY
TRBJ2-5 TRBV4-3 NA ASSQVPAGGQETQY
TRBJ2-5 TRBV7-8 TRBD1 ASSFRQGRETQY
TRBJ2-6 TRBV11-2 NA ASSWGAYSGANVLT
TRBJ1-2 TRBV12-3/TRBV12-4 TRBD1 ASSRQGVYGYT
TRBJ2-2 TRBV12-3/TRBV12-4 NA ASILGSGRTGELF
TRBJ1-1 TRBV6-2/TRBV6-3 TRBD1 ASSLNSPTGAGTEAF
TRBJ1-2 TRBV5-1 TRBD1 ASSLEQGSGYT
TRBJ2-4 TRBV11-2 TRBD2 ASSLDPPGRGSKNIQY
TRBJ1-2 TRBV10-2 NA ASSESRTTGTYT
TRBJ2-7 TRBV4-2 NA ASSQGFDEQY
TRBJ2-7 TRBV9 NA ASSVESGTYEQY
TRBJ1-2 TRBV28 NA ASTLQGYLPYGYT
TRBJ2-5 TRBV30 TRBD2 AWETSGKPLGETQY
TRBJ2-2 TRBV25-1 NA ASSEEGRGLPGELF
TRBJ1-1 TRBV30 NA AWIKNGANTEAF
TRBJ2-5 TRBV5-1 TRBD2 ASSSVAGEETQY
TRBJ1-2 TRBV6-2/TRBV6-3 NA ASSLLLGFVYGYT
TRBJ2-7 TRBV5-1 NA ASSIDTRANEQY
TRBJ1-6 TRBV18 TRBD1 ASSRTSTGGSGSPLH
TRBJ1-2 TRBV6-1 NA ASGDNGIYGYT
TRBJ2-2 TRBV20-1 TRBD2 SARVSGRAAGELF
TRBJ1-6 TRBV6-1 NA ASRIGGFYNSPLH
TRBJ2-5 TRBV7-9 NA ASSLAASAQETQY
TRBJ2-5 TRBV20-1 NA SASRVAGPQETQY
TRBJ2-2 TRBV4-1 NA ASSLRPVNTGNTGELF
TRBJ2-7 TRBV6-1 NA ASSTPIGEQY
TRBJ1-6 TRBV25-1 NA ASSEFTGNSPLH
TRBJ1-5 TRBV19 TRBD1 ASSRDREYNQPQH
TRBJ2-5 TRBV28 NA ASRDAGGQKRETQY
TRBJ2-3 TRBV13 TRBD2 ASSFPKPGTTSTDTQY